Detailed here is one T cell receptor (beta chain). Its antigen is not known. The data stem from a study of T cells after yellow fever vaccination. Study-level information: Preparation used SMART-Seq v4 Ultra Low Input for the low-cell-number fractions. Whole-study results and caveats: Boosting was followed by the reappearance of most primary-vaccination clones (roughly 95% CD4, 88% CD8). A secondary response was less intense yet reached its peak sooner, at day 5 versus 15.

The V and J ends lost 2 bases and 6 bases respectively, with 11 bases between them. The CDR3 length is 13 residues. Germline loops: CDR1 MNHEY, CDR2 SMNVEV (reference sequence). 5'RACE template switching produced TCR cDNA carrying a universal primer site and UMIs. TCRdb passed the 5' RACE reads through MiXCR, listing each CDR3 protein once. Here the sample spans 120,000 or so distinct CDR3 sequences, around 15% being singletons. The receptor was derived from a man aged 18 to 29 who received the YFV17D yellow fever vaccine. The chain uses TRBV27 and TRBJ2-7; D not certain. The sample here was CD8+ T cells sorted from PBMCs, taken 5 days after the yellow fever booster vaccination. CDR3 sequence (DNA): TGTGCCAGCAGTTTAGGTCTACAGCTCGAGCAGTACTTC. This codes for CASSLGLQLEQYF.